This T cell receptor beta chain was profiled in a study of blood T cell repertoires in COVID-19. Assay: immunoSEQ multiplex PCR; the TCRdb copy retains only in-frame clones and omits some. The table shows fewer than 350,000 clones, with around 81% occurring only once. The CDR3 length is 15 residues. V was pared by 0 bases and J by 7 bases, with 6 bases of the junction left unmatched. Looked up from germline, CDR1 is MNHEY and CDR2 is SVGEGT. The sequenced sample consisted of peripheral blood. The sequence was collected from an older woman with active or convalescent COVID-19. V and J are TRBV6-2 or TRBV6-3 and TRBJ1-2, with TRBD1 identical over 9 bases. The CDR3: CASSYSPDRGGGYTF. CDR3 nucleotides: TGTGCCAGCAGTTACTCCCCGGACAGGGGTGGTGGCTACACCTTC.